This is a list of T cell receptor beta chains from one sample in a study of blood T cell repertoires in COVID-19. The repertoire was sequenced with immunoSEQ multiplex PCR; TCRdb's copy has only in-frame clones and lacks some. The profile shows about 61,000 clones, about 88% of them singletons. Sequenced sample: peripheral blood. Source of these receptors: a man aged 80 or over in a cohort sampled during active COVID-19. CDR3s include the opening cysteine and the closing phenylalanine or tryptophan. The D gene is left open where the match is weak. Size is omitted from some rows. Given values are once, few, many or a class for expanded clones.

v_gene	abundance	d_gene	j_gene	CDR3aa	CDR3nt
TRBV6-5	few	TRBD1	TRBJ1-5	CASSSGQGRGNQPQHF	TGTGCCAGCAGTTCCGGACAGGGGCGAGGTAATCAGCCCCAGCATTTT
TRBV7-2	few	TRBD2	TRBJ2-7	CASSLVGSGRALSYEQYF	TGTGCCAGCAGCTTAGTGGGTAGCGGGAGGGCCCTCTCCTACGAGCAGTACTTC
TRBV4-1	NA	NA	TRBJ1-6	CASSQDPQGWTSPLHF	TGCGCCAGCAGCCAAGACCCTCAGGGTTGGACTTCACCCCTCCACTTT
TRBV6-1	NA	TRBD1	TRBJ2-5	CASSEQQGSRQETQYF	TGTGCCAGCAGTGAACAACAGGGGTCGCGTCAAGAGACCCAGTACTTC
TRBV10-3	NA	TRBD1	TRBJ2-2	CAISPGQVNTGELFF	TGTGCCATCTCGCCGGGACAGGTCAACACCGGGGAGCTGTTTTTT
TRBV2	NA	NA	TRBJ2-2	CASSQSRVSNTGELFF	TGTGCCAGCAGTCAGTCCCGTGTATCGAACACCGGGGAGCTGTTTTTT
TRBV20-1	NA	TRBD1	TRBJ1-6	CSASLGGESDNSPLHF	TGCAGTGCTAGTTTAGGGGGCGAATCGGATAATTCACCCCTCCACTTT
TRBV5-8	NA	TRBD1	TRBJ2-7	CASSPRTGGYEQYF	TGTGCCAGCAGCCCGAGGACAGGGGGCTACGAGCAGTACTTC
TRBV10-2	NA	TRBD1	TRBJ2-6	CASSRQGLSSSGANVLTF	TGCGCCAGCAGTCGACAGGGGCTATCTTCCTCTGGGGCCAACGTCCTGACTTTC
TRBV2	NA	TRBD2	TRBJ2-5	CASSAQRGPQETQYF	TGTGCCAGCAGTGCCCAGCGGGGGCCTCAAGAGACCCAGTACTTC
TRBV18	NA	TRBD1	TRBJ2-1	CASSPRTGVAGEQFF	TGTGCCAGCTCACCAAGGACAGGGGTAGCCGGTGAGCAGTTCTTC
TRBV5-1	NA	NA	TRBJ2-6	CASSPSGGANVLTF	TGCGCCAGCAGCCCGTCGGGTGGGGCCAACGTCCTGACTTTC
TRBV7-2	few	NA	TRBJ2-3	CASSLERDTQYF	TGTGCCAGCAGCCTCGAGCGGGATACGCAGTATTTT
TRBV5-1	NA	NA	TRBJ2-5	CASSQSLSRETQYF	TGCGCCAGCAGCCAGAGCCTCTCTAGAGAGACCCAGTACTTC
TRBV7-8	NA	NA	TRBJ2-7	CASSSMGQGSYEQYF	TGTGCCAGCAGCTCAATGGGTCAGGGCTCCTACGAGCAGTACTTC
TRBV19	NA	TRBD1	TRBJ1-2	CASSIQGAYGYTF	TGTGCCAGTAGTATACAGGGGGCCTATGGCTACACCTTC
TRBV7-9	NA	TRBD1	TRBJ2-1	CASSLVGTGGYNEQFF	TGTGCCAGCAGCTTAGTAGGGACAGGGGGCTACAATGAGCAGTTCTTC
TRBV19	NA	TRBD2	TRBJ2-1	CASSTELAGGYNEQFF	TGTGCCAGTAGTACCGAACTAGCGGGAGGCTACAATGAGCAGTTCTTC
TRBV7-8	NA	NA	TRBJ1-4	CASSSDSPNEKLFF	TGTGCCAGCAGCTCTGACAGCCCGAATGAAAAACTGTTTTTT
TRBV4-1	NA	NA	TRBJ2-5	CASSLRGSQETQYF	TGCGCCAGCAGCCTACGGGGGTCACAAGAGACCCAGTACTTC
TRBV5-5	NA	TRBD1	TRBJ2-2	CASRTGLGTGELFF	TGTGCCAGCAGGACAGGGTTGGGGACCGGGGAGCTGTTTTTT
TRBV6-2/TRBV6-3	NA	TRBD1	TRBJ1-4	CASSLGQRNEKLFF	TGTGCCAGCAGCCTGGGACAGCGTAATGAAAAACTGTTTTTT
TRBV29-1	NA	TRBD2	TRBJ2-5	CSVDGTSGNPQTQYF	TGCAGCGTTGACGGGACTAGCGGGAATCCCCAGACCCAGTACTTC
TRBV6-5	NA	NA	TRBJ2-7	CASSRTRGYEQYF	TGTGCCAGCAGTAGAACTAGGGGGTACGAGCAGTACTTC
TRBV10-2	NA	TRBD1	TRBJ1-5	CASGGQAEQPQHF	TGCGCCAGCGGAGGACAGGCCGAACAGCCCCAGCATTTT
TRBV30	once	NA	TRBJ1-1	CAWDRQEDTEAFF	TGTGCCTGGGATAGACAGGAGGACACTGAAGCTTTCTTT
TRBV7-2	once	NA	TRBJ1-1	CASSLGNGNTEAFF	TGTGCCAGCAGCTTAGGAAACGGGAACACTGAAGCTTTCTTT
TRBV7-2	NA	NA	TRBJ1-6	CASSNNHNVHF	TGTGCCAGCAGCAACAATCACAATGTCCACTTT
TRBV30	NA	NA	TRBJ2-7	CAWSPDSSYEQYF	TGTGCCTGGAGTCCGGACAGCTCCTACGAGCAGTACTTC
TRBV3-1/TRBV3-2	NA	TRBD1	TRBJ1-2	CASSQDLGQVYGYTF	TGTGCCAGCAGCCAAGATCTTGGACAGGTCTATGGCTACACCTTC
TRBV3-1/TRBV3-2	NA	NA	TRBJ2-6	CASSQAGRASGANVLTF	TGTGCCAGCAGCCAAGCGGGCAGGGCCTCTGGGGCCAACGTCCTGACTTTC
TRBV5-5	NA	TRBD1	TRBJ1-1	CASSLLTGGNTEAFF	TGTGCCAGCAGCCTGTTGACAGGGGGAAACACTGAAGCTTTCTTT
TRBV5-5	NA	TRBD2	TRBJ2-3	CASSPTSGGASTDTQYF	TGTGCCAGCAGCCCAACTAGCGGGGGGGCTAGCACAGATACGCAGTATTTT
TRBV6-1	NA	NA	TRBJ2-1	CASSEGGGGYNEQFF	TGTGCCAGCAGTGAAGGGGGAGGGGGCTACAATGAGCAGTTCTTC
TRBV6-2/TRBV6-3	NA	NA	TRBJ1-1	CASSYVGRNTEAFF	TGTGCCAGCAGTTACGTGGGCAGGAACACTGAAGCTTTCTTT
TRBV9	few	NA	TRBJ1-3	CASSPQPGASGNTIYF	TGTGCCAGCAGCCCGCAACCGGGAGCCTCTGGAAACACCATATATTTT
TRBV4-3	NA	NA	TRBJ2-7	CASSQEYRDHEQYF	TGCGCCAGCAGCCAAGAGTACAGGGACCACGAGCAGTACTTC
TRBV27	once	TRBD1	TRBJ1-3	CASSFGTGLSGNTIYF	TGTGCCAGCAGTTTCGGGACAGGTCTCTCTGGAAACACCATATATTTT
TRBV29-1	NA	TRBD1	TRBJ2-1	CSVAQGTGGNEQFF	TGCAGCGTTGCACAGGGGACAGGGGGCAATGAGCAGTTCTTC
TRBV19	NA	TRBD1	TRBJ2-5	CASSPTTGGLVETQYF	TGTGCCAGTAGTCCGACGACAGGGGGCTTAGTGGAGACCCAGTACTTC
TRBV24-1	NA	TRBD1	TRBJ2-5	CATSDSGTGSQETQYF	TGTGCCACCAGTGATTCGGGGACAGGCAGTCAAGAGACCCAGTACTTC
TRBV7-3	NA	NA	TRBJ1-5	CASSLKGGQGYQHF	TGTGCCAGCAGCTTAAAAGGGGGACAAGGGTATCAGCATTTT
TRBV9	NA	NA	TRBJ2-2	CASSVDVGRQLFF	TGTGCCAGCAGCGTAGACGTAGGCAGGCAGCTGTTTTTT
TRBV27	NA	TRBD1	TRBJ2-3	CASREKDRGSTDTQYF	TGTGCCAGCAGGGAGAAGGACAGGGGGAGCACAGATACGCAGTATTTT
TRBV21-1	NA	NA	TRBJ1-5	CASSETGNRDRGLGQPQHF	TGTGCCAGCAGCGAAACCGGGAACCGGGACAGGGGGCTCGGGCAGCCCCAGCATTTT
TRBV9	NA	TRBD2	TRBJ2-3	CASSVAETSTNTQYF	TGTGCCAGCAGCGTAGCCGAGACTAGCACGAATACGCAGTATTTT
TRBV9	NA	TRBD1	TRBJ2-1	CASSGATGRWNEQFF	TGTGCCAGCAGCGGCGCGACAGGGCGATGGAATGAGCAGTTCTTC
TRBV20-1	NA	NA	TRBJ2-3	CSAAFEDTQYF	TGCAGTGCTGCGTTTGAAGATACGCAGTATTTT
TRBV24-1	once	TRBD1	TRBJ2-3	CATSARQGSTDTQYF	TGTGCCACCAGTGCCCGACAGGGGAGCACAGATACGCAGTATTTT